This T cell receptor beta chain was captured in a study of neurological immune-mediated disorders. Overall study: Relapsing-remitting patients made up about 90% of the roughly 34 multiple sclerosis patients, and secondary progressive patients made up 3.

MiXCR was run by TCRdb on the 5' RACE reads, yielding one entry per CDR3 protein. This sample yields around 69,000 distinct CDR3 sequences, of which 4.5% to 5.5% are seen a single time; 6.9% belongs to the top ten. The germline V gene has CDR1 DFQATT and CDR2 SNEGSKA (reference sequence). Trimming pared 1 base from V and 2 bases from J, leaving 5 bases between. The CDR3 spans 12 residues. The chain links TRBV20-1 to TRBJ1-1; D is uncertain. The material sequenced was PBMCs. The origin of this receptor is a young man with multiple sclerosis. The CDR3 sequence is CSARAPNTEAFF. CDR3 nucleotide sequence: TGCAGTGCTAGAGCTCCCAACACTGAAGCTTTCTTT.